Listed below are T cell receptor beta chains from one sample, sequenced in a study of CD8 T cells in ankylosing spondylitis. One entry per CDR3 protein, called by TCRdb with MiXCR from the 5' RACE reads. The profile shows 150,000 to 200,000 distinct CDR3 sequences, around a third of them singletons. The specimen was synovial fluid, either unsorted or a sorted T cell fraction (not recorded which). These TCRs come from a male donor with ankylosing spondylitis. The CDR3 runs from the conserved cysteine through the conserved F or W. D genes are given only for firm matches. Part of the rows lack a size; the others show once, few, many or a class for expanded clones.

>many|TRBV7-2|TRBJ1-5|NA
TGTGCCAGCAGCCGGGACAACAATCAGCCCCAGCATTTT
CASSRDNNQPQHF
>NA|TRBV7-2|TRBJ2-1|NA
TGTGCCAGCAGCTCCACCAGGGGGGCGGGTGAGCAGTTCTTC
CASSSTRGAGEQFF
>NA|TRBV12-3/TRBV12-4|TRBJ2-7|TRBD2
TGTGCCAGCAGTTTCGGAGGGAGGGAAATTTACGAGCAGTACTTC
CASSFGGREIYEQYF
>NA|TRBV29-1|TRBJ1-2|NA
TGCAGCGTTGGTGGGGTCAGCTATGGCTACACCTTC
CSVGGVSYGYTF
>NA|TRBV19|TRBJ2-1|TRBD2
TGTGCCAGTAGTCCTTACCGGACTAGCGGGAGGCTCTACAATGAGCAGTTCTTC
CASSPYRTSGRLYNEQFF
>few|TRBV2|TRBJ2-1|NA
TGTGCCAGCAGTGCCCCCCTCAATGAGCAGTTCTTC
CASSAPLNEQFF
>many|TRBV10-3|TRBJ1-1|TRBD1
TGTGCCATCAGGAGTCCCGGGACAGGGGGCACTGAAGCTTTCTTT
CAIRSPGTGGTEAFF
>NA|TRBV6-1|TRBJ1-6|TRBD1
TGTGCCAGCATAAACAGGGGGCGAGATTCACCCCTCCACTTT
CASINRGRDSPLHF
>few|TRBV7-9|TRBJ2-2|NA
TGTGCCAGCAGCTTATTCGTGGGAGCGACGGACGGGGAGCTGTTTTTT
CASSLFVGATDGELFF
>few|TRBV5-1|TRBJ2-1|TRBD2
TGCGCCAGCAGCTTGCGGGTTAGCGGGGGCGATACCTACAATGAGCAGTTCTTC
CASSLRVSGGDTYNEQFF
>NA|TRBV6-1|TRBJ2-7|NA
TGTGCCAGCAGTCGCCGGGAGTCCTACGAGCAGTACTTC
CASSRRESYEQYF
>many|TRBV3-1|TRBJ2-1|TRBD2
TGTGCCAGCAGCCAAAGATTTGCAGCGGGAGTTGCTGAGCAGTTCTTC
CASSQRFAAGVAEQFF
>NA|TRBV6-5|TRBJ2-7|NA
TGTGCCAGCAGTTACTCTGGGACATCCCACGAGCAGTACTTC
CASSYSGTSHEQYF